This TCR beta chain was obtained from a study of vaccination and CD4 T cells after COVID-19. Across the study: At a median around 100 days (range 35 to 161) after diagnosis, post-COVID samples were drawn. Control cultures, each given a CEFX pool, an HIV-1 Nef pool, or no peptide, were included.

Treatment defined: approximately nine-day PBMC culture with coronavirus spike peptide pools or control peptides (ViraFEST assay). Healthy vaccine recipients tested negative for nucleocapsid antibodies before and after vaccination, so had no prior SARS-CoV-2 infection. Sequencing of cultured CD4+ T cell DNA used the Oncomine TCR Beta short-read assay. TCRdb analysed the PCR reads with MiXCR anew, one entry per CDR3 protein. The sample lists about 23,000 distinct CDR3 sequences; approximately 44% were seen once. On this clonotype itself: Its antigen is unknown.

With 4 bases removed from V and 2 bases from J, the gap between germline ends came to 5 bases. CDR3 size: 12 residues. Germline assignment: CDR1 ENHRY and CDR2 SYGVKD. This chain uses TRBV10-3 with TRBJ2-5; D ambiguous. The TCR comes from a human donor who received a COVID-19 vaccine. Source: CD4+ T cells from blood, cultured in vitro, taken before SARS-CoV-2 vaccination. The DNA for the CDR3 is TGTGCCATCAGTGCCCCTCAAGAGACCCAGTACTTC. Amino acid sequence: CAISAPQETQYF.